These 16 T cell receptor beta chains were all obtained from the same sample, sequenced in a study of cytomegalovirus exposure and HLA in healthy donors (dated by TCRdb to 2015 to 2018). Library preparation employed the immunoSEQ multiplex PCR assay. For the multiplex PCR, a mixture combining 60 forward primers for TCR Vbeta segments and 13 reverse primers for TCR Jbeta segments was used. TCRdb stores this immuneACCESS table with in-frame sequences only. Part of the clones is absent; in the studies checked, under half of the shortfall reflects unresolved V genes, and no reason is known for the rest. The sample records fewer than 100,000 clones, around 74% of which are singletons. Together, the top ten hold 7.1% of the sample. Material for sequencing was PBMCs. All receptors derive from a middle-aged man in good health and CMV-seropositive.

The chain joins TRBV19 to TRBJ2-1; TRBD2 matches at 9 bases. V was pared by 0 bases and J by 4 bases, with 4 bases of the junction left unmatched. This CDR3 comprises 16 residues. Germline V gene data show CDR1 as LNHDA and CDR2 as SQIVND (reference sequence). The CDR3 region is CASSIDLTSGYNEQFF. The CDR3 nucleotides read TGTGCCAGTAGTATAGATCTGACTAGCGGATACAATGAGCAGTTCTTC.

The rearrangement links TRBV7-9 to TRBJ2-5; perhaps TRBD1 as D (5 bases). The CDR3 contains 15 residues. With 1 base removed from V and 1 base from J, the gap between germline ends came to 10 bases. Germline-derived CDR1 and CDR2 are SEHNR and FQNEAQ (reference sequence). The chain's CDR3 is CASSLVQGGQETQYF. The CDR3 DNA sequence: TGTGCCAGCAGCTTAGTCCAGGGCGGCCAAGAGACCCAGTACTTC. The variable domain in full, with the rest retrieved from reference TRBV7-9 and TRBJ2-5, is DTGVSQNPRHKITKRGQNVTFRCDPISEHNRLYWYRQTLGQGPEFLTYFQNEAQLEKSRLLSDRFSAERPKGSFSTLEIQRTEQGDSAMYLCASSLVQGGQETQYFGPGTRLLVL.

A few counts support this clone. The genes are TRBV11-2 and TRBJ1-6, with D possibly matching TRBD1 (6 bases). The CDR3 covers 15 residues. Germline CDR1 is SGHAT and CDR2 is FQNNGV. V lost 1 base and J lost 5, with 9 bases in between. CDR3 protein: CASSLGDRHNSPLHF. As DNA, the CDR3 is TGTGCCAGCAGCTTAGGAGACAGGCATAATTCACCCCTCCACTTT.

The chain has TRBV7-9 and TRBJ2-1; D remains ambiguous. The CDR3 spans 16 residues. The germline V gene has CDR1 SEHNR and CDR2 FQNEAQ (reference sequence). Trimming shortened V by 1 base and J by 1 base, and 11 bases separated the two germline ends. The CDR3 region has the DNA TGTGCCAGCAGCTTAGTCGTTCTAGTGTCCTACAATGAGCAGTTCTTC. This codes for CASSLVVLVSYNEQFF. The whole variable domain, remainder taken from reference TRBV7-9 and TRBJ2-1, is DTGVSQNPRHKITKRGQNVTFRCDPISEHNRLYWYRQTLGQGPEFLTYFQNEAQLEKSRLLSDRFSAERPKGSFSTLEIQRTEQGDSAMYLCASSLVVLVSYNEQFFGPGTRLTVL.

This rearrangement joins TRBV15 to TRBJ1-4; the D is unclear. V gave up 1 base and J gave up 4 bases, with 4 bases separating them. The germline V gene has CDR1 LNHNV and CDR2 YYDKDF (reference sequence). This CDR3 has 13 residues. The CDR3 DNA reads as TGTGCCACCAGCAGAGTTTATAATGAAAAACTGTTTTTT. As protein: CATSRVYNEKLFF.

V and J are TRBV27 and TRBJ1-2; D is ambiguous. Germline CDR1 is MNHEY and CDR2 is SMNVEV (reference sequence). V lost 6 bases and J lost 8, with 22 bases in between. The CDR3 contains 15 residues. Written as DNA, the CDR3 is TGTGCCAGCAGCAGTTTGAGAGGGCAGGAGGAAGGCTACACCTTC. The encoded protein is CASSSLRGQEEGYTF.

This clone turned up a few times. The rearrangement links TRBV5-4 to TRBJ2-2; TRBD1 matches at 8 bases. J was trimmed by 5 bases and V by 4 bases; bases with no gene match: 7. The length of the CDR3 is 15 residues. CDR1 SGHNT and CDR2 YYREEE come from the germline V gene (reference sequence). The CDR3 spells CASSQGQGRTGELFF. For the CDR3, the DNA is TGTGCCAGCAGCCAAGGACAGGGTCGAACCGGGGAGCTGTTTTTT.

The chain couples TRBV5-1 to TRBJ2-1; 10 bases align to TRBD1. The germline CDR1 and CDR2 sequences are SGHRS and YFSETQ. The CDR3 is 17 residues long. V shed 2 bases, J shed 10 bases, and the junction held 15 bases outside the gene matches. The CDR3 nucleotides read TGCGCCAGCAGCTTCGTATCCGCCGAGACAGGGGGCGCCGAGCAGTTCTTC. This codes for CASSFVSAETGGAEQFF.

J is TRBJ2-3 and V is TRBV28; D is possibly TRBD1 (5 bases). CDR1 and CDR2 from the germline V gene are MDHEN and SYDVKM. With 4 bases removed from V and 0 bases from J, the gap between germline ends came to 8 bases. The CDR3 contains 14 residues. Here the CDR3 reads CASSSTASTDTQYF. Here the CDR3 DNA reads TGTGCCAGCAGTTCGACAGCTAGCACAGATACGCAGTATTTT.

This clone was seen a few times. The V gene is TRBV5-4, the J gene TRBJ2-5; 7 nucleotides line up with TRBD2. CDR1 and CDR2 (germline): SGHNT, YYREEE (reference sequence). The V segment lost 7 bases and the J segment 2 bases; nucleotides outside the gene matches: 8. The CDR3 sequence is 14 residues long. The CDR3 DNA sequence: TGTGCCAGCGGGGGGGACGGGGTACAAGAGACCCAGTACTTC. Translation gives CASGGDGVQETQYF.

This rearrangement joins TRBV5-1 to TRBJ2-7, with TRBD2 identical over 7 bases. The CDR3 length is 17 residues. CDR1 is SGHRS and CDR2 is YFSETQ in the germline V gene. V shed 0 bases and J 1 base; nucleotides not matched to a gene: 10. CDR3 sequence: CASSLGPGAGSSYEQYF. CDR3 nucleotide sequence: TGCGCCAGCAGCTTGGGCCCCGGAGCGGGGTCTTCCTACGAGCAGTACTTC.

The sample holds one count of this clone. The chain combines TRBV19 with TRBJ2-7, with 9 bases identical to TRBD1. The trim removed 7 bases at V and 7 bases at J, leaving 8 bases unmatched. CDR1 is LNHDA and CDR2 is SQIVND in the germline V gene (reference sequence). This CDR3 has 13 residues. The CDR3: CASNPGQGGEQYF. Written as DNA, the CDR3 is TGTGCCAGTAACCCGGGACAGGGCGGTGAGCAGTACTTC.

Details on this clone: This same CDR3 is encoded by further DNA sequences in the sample. The chain is built from TRBV5-4 and TRBJ1-4; no definite D call. Trimming removed 1 base from V and 7 bases from J, with 5 bases in between. The CDR3 runs to 12 residues. Per the germline V gene, CDR1 is SGHNT and CDR2 is YYREEE (reference sequence). CDR3 sequence reads: CASSLYSEKLFF. In nucleotides, the CDR3 is TGTGCCAGCAGCTTGTATAGTGAAAAACTGTTTTTT. The variable domain in full, completed from reference TRBV5-4 and TRBJ1-4, reads ETGVTQSPTHLIKTRGQQVTLRCSSQSGHNTVSWYQQALGQGPQFIFQYYREEENGRGNFPPRFSGLQFPNYSSELNVNALELDDSALYLCASSLYSEKLFFGSGTQLSVL.

This chain connects TRBV4-1 to TRBJ2-3; the D gene is possibly TRBD1 (6 bases). Between the trimmed V and J ends, which lost 0 bases and 5 bases, there was a span of 15 bases. Germline CDR1 reads MGHRA; CDR2 reads YSYEKL. The CDR3 extends over 16 amino acids. In nucleotides, the CDR3 is TGCGCCAGCAGCCAAGATGGGCCAGGGGCTGGAGATACGCAGTATTTT. Translating gives CASSQDGPGAGDTQYF.

As for this clone: Other nucleotide sequences in the sample specify the same CDR3. The chain joins TRBV4-1 to TRBJ1-1; D gene ambiguous. Trimming cost V 0 bases and J 1 base, with 9 bases left between them. The CDR3 extends over 15 amino acids. The germline V gene has CDR1 MGHRA and CDR2 YSYEKL. CDR3 DNA sequence: TGCGCCAGCAGCCAAGAATGGGCAGGGAACACTGAAGCTTTCTTT. Translating it yields CASSQEWAGNTEAFF.

The gene calls are TRBV7-9 and TRBJ2-2; perhaps TRBD2 as D (6 bases). V shed 5 bases and J shed 6 bases, with 13 bases lying between them. The CDR3 sequence is 14 residues long. Germline V gene sequence: CDR1 SEHNR, CDR2 FQNEAQ (reference sequence). CDR3 sequence reads: CASSQGGGAGELFF. CDR3 nucleotides: TGTGCCAGCAGCCAAGGAGGAGGGGCCGGGGAGCTGTTTTTT.